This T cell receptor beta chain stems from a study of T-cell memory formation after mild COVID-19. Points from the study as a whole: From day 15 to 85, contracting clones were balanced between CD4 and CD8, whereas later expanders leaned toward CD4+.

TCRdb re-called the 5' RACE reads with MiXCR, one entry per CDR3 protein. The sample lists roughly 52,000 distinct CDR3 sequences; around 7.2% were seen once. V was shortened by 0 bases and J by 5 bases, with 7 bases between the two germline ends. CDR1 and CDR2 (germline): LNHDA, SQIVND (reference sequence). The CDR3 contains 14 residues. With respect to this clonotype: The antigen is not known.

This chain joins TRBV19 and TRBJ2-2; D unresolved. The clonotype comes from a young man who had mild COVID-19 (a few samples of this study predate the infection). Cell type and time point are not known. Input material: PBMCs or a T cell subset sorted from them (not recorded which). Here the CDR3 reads CASSIDRLTGELFF. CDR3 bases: TGTGCCAGTAGTATAGATCGGTTGACCGGGGAGCTGTTTTTT. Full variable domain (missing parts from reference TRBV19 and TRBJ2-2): DGGITQSPKYLFRKEGQNVTLSCEQNLNHDAMYWYRQDPGQGLRLIYYSQIVNDFQKGDIAEGYSVSREKKESFPLTVTSAQKNPTAFYLCASSIDRLTGELFFGEGSRLTVL.